The 5 T cell receptor beta chains presented below share a single source sample, sequenced in a study of neurological immune-mediated disorders. TCRdb passed the 5' RACE reads through MiXCR, listing each CDR3 protein once. Of approximately 59,000 distinct CDR3 sequences listed, more than 4.5% are singletons. Sequenced input: PBMCs. Receptor source: a human donor with multiple sclerosis. The donor label of this sample is uncertain.

This clonotype occurred many times. The chain joins TRBV4-1 to TRBJ1-6, with 9 nucleotides matching TRBD1. This CDR3 spans 16 amino acids. V dropped 5 bases and J dropped 6; count of bases not matched to a gene: 8. Per the germline V gene, CDR1 is MGHRA and CDR2 is YSYEKL. The CDR3 region is CASSLLGTGSNSPLHF. CDR3 bases: TGCGCCAGCAGCTTACTCGGGACAGGGAGTAATTCACCCCTCCACTTT.

The gene calls are TRBV18 and TRBJ1-1, with a possible D match to TRBD1 (6 bases). Trimming left V 3 bases short and J 1 base short, with 12 bases between. The CDR3 covers 15 residues. Germline assignment: CDR1 KGHSH and CDR2 LQKENI. CDR3 in DNA: TGTGCCAGCTCACCCATGGACAGTCCGAACACTGAAGCTTTCTTT. Amino acid sequence: CASSPMDSPNTEAFF.

This clonotype appeared many times. This sequence joins TRBV25-1 and TRBJ1-5; D uncertain. Trimming shortened V by 1 base and J by 2 bases, and 9 bases separated the two germline ends. Germline V CDR1 and CDR2: MGHDK, SYGVNS. The CDR3 has 15 residues. CDR3 nucleotide sequence: TGTGCCAGCAGTGAATTTCAGACCCGCAATCAGCCCCAGCATTTT. As protein: CASSEFQTRNQPQHF.

This clonotype was observed many times. V is TRBV5-4 and J is TRBJ2-1; D not certain. The CDR3 extends over 13 amino acids. Trimming took off 4 bases at V and 6 bases at J, with 11 bases between the two ends. Per the germline V gene, CDR1 is SGHNT and CDR2 is YYREEE (reference sequence). The DNA for the CDR3 is TGTGCCAGCAGCCCCCGGTTTGGCAATGAGCAGTTCTTC. Protein: CASSPRFGNEQFF.

The CDR3 nucleotides read TGTGCCAGCAATGCCGTTTATAGCAATCAGCCCCAGCATTTT. This codes for CASNAVYSNQPQHF. The V call is TRBV2, the J call TRBJ1-5; no definite D call. Trimming removed 7 bases from V and 0 bases from J, with 10 bases in between. Germline assignment: CDR1 SNHLY and CDR2 FYNNEI. CDR3 length equals 14 residues. The full variable domain, its missing parts supplied by reference TRBV2 and TRBJ1-5, is EPEVTQTPSHQVTQMGQEVILRCVPISNHLYFYWYRQILGQKVEFLVSFYNNEISEKSEIFDDQFSVERPDGSNFTLKIRSTKLEDSAMYFCASNAVYSNQPQHFGDGTRLSIL.